This note documents a single T cell receptor (beta chain) sequence. It has no known antigen specificity. No base qualities exist here, and no much larger clone lies one base off it. CDR1 MNHEY and CDR2 SMNVEV were looked up in the germline V gene (reference sequence). Taken from cysteine to phenylalanine, the CDR3 has 15 residues. Just the 45-base CDR3 DNA is kept, in frame starting at base 1. At the junction V is shortened by 5 bases and J by 1 base; bases outside the gene matches: 4. This entry comes from a study of blood T cell repertoires in COVID-19 (dated by TCRdb to about 2020). Background for the entire study: Collaborator samples came from the United States, Italy and Spain and covered acute and convalescent phases of COVID-19. The material from the prospective study consisted of cDNA or gDNA derived from T cells, B-cell-depleted T cells, or PBMCs. Subjects who had been exposed to COVID-19, were actively infected with it, or had recovered from it provided the deeply sampled blood TCRbeta repertoires that made up the dataset. A freely available public database, intended as a resource for researchers studying the immune response to SARS-CoV-2, is where the repertoires were released. The samples were drawn from two sources: the first 160 participants of the ongoing ImmuneRACE study, and 1,200 or so subjects contributed by 6 global collaborators. A de-identified subject ID, COVID-19 status, age in years and sex were almost always included in the sample metadata. Where available, HLA class I and class II types were obtained from metadata supplied by the sample provider rather than from assay-based typing. What the research found in general, with its limitations: How much clinical and demographic metadata was included differed by source and by participant, and the metadata was provided uncurated.

The immunoSEQ Assay, a bias-controlled multiplex PCR, was used to amplify TCRbeta CDR3 regions from genomic DNA. The study's own analysis went as follows. Within the assay, amplification of reference gene primers was used to estimate how many nucleated cells each sample contained. To quantify the absolute abundance of each unique TCRbeta CDR3 rearrangement, sequence reads were collapsed and filtered. Productive Simpson clonality was computed per sample as the square root of Simpson's diversity index over productive rearrangements. TCRdb provides this immuneACCESS table in a form limited to in-frame rearrangements. Some clones are lacking; in checked studies, under half of them reflect an unresolved V gene, and why the rest are absent is not known. The DNA was the basis for D and trimming; V, J and clone size are from that table. The sample table holds some 80,000 clones, of which approximately 80% were seen once. The top ten clones comprise approximately 8.7% of the sample.

Collaborating institutions collected whole blood in K2EDTA tubes following their own protocols. For TCRbeta analysis, collaborators shipped samples as frozen whole blood, isolated PBMCs, or DNA extracted from either of those sample types. The TCR comes from a human donor in a cohort sampled during active COVID-19. The V and J genes are TRBV27 and TRBJ2-4; 8 of the junction bases match TRBD1. The sample taken for sequencing was peripheral blood. CDR3 region: CASSQGAMAKNIQYF. The DNA is TGTGCCAGCAGTCAGGGGGCAATGGCCAAAAACATTCAGTACTTC.